This TCR beta chain was profiled in a study of blood T cell repertoires in COVID-19. Per the original methods: Using reference gene primer amplification, nucleated cell counts were estimated. Measured with immunoSEQ multiplex PCR; TCRdb has only the in-frame clones, and not every one. V and J calls and clone size come straight from that table; D and trimming were deduced from the DNA. The profile covers around 57,000 clones, with 70% to 90% appearing a single time and around 8% taken by the ten largest. The sample comprised peripheral blood. This clonotype originated in a human donor with active COVID-19. The donor label of this sample is uncertain.

The CDR3 loop reads CASSPPLGSYTF. The CDR3 coding sequence is TGTGCCAGCAGTCCGCCTCTAGGTAGCTACACCTTC. This sequence joins TRBV12-3 or TRBV12-4 and TRBJ1-2, with D uncertain. V was clipped by 5 bases and J by 9 bases, with 13 bases between them. The CDR3 has 12 amino acids.